The present entry profiles one T cell receptor (beta chain) with its context. No antigen is known for it. This sample is drawn from a study of cytomegalovirus exposure and HLA in healthy donors. A multiplex PCR was run with 60 Vbeta primers and 13 Jbeta primers. The repertoire was sequenced with immunoSEQ multiplex PCR; TCRdb's copy has only in-frame clones and lacks some. The sample records some 170,000 clones, 70% to 85% being singletons. The germline V gene encodes CDR1 MNHEY and CDR2 SMNVEV (reference sequence). This CDR3 contains 16 residues. With 7 bases clipped from V and 7 bases from J, the junction kept 15 bases outside the gene matches. Regarding the study as a whole: The study flagged about 150 TCR beta chains as cytomegalovirus-associated.

The V and J genes are TRBV27 and TRBJ2-3, with 9 bases identical to TRBD1. The sequence derives from a man in his forties in good health and CMV-seronegative. Sample: PBMCs. CDR3 DNA sequence: TGTGCCAGCACCGCAAACAGGGGGCAATGGATAAATACGCAGTATTTT. Translated, it gives CASTANRGQWINTQYF.